The following is a T cell receptor beta chain sequence with its context. Study processing details: The authors estimated nucleated cell counts from reference gene primer amplification. Clones were sequenced by immunoSEQ multiplex PCR, and TCRdb holds only the in-frame ones, with some missing. V and J calls and clone size follow that table, whereas D and trimming were derived from the DNA. The top ten clones hold about 2.2% of a sample with some 97,000 clones, more than 85% of them seen once. V gave up 0 bases and J gave up 4 bases, with 6 bases separating them. The germline gives CDR1 SGHVS, CDR2 FQNEAQ. The CDR3 spans 13 residues. The data derive from a study of blood T cell repertoires in COVID-19. The wider study: Spain, Italy and the United States supplied samples that represented acute and convalescent COVID-19. From T cells, B-cell-depleted T cells, or PBMCs came the material, which was cDNA or gDNA.

This chain connects TRBV7-8 to TRBJ1-2; no firm D call. Sequencing was carried out using peripheral blood. The source of this sequence is a man aged 45 to 65 with active COVID-19. CDR3 bases: TGTGCCAGCAGCTTAGCGTCAGGCTATGGCTACACCTTC. This translates into CASSLASGYGYTF.